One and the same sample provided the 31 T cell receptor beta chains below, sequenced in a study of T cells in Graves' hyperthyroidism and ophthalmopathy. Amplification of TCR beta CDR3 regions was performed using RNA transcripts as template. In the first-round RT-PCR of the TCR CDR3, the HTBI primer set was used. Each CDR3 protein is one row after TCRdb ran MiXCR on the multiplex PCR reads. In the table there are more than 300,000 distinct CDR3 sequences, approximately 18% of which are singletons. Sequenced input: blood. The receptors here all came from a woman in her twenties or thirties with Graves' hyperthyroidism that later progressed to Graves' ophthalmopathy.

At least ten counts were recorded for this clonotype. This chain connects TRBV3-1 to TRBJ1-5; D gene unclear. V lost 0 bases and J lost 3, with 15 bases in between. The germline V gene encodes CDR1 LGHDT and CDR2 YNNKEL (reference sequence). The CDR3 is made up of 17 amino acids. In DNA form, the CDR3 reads TGTGCCAGCAGCCAAGAACCGTCCTTAGCCAACAATCAGCCCCAGCATTTT. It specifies CASSQEPSLANNQPQHF.

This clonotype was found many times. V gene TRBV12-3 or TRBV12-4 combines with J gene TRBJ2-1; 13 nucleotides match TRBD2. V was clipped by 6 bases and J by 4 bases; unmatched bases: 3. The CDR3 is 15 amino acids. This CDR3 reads CASRETSGRYNEQFF. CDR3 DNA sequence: TGTGCCAGCAGAGAGACTAGCGGGAGGTACAATGAGCAGTTCTTC.

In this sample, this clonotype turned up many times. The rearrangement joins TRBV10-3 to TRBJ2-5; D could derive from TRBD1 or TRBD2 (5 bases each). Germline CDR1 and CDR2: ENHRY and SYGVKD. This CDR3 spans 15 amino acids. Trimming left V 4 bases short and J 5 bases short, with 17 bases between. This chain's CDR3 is CAISAGTPRFETQYF. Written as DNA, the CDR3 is TGTGCCATCAGTGCAGGGACCCCAAGATTTGAGACCCAGTACTTC.

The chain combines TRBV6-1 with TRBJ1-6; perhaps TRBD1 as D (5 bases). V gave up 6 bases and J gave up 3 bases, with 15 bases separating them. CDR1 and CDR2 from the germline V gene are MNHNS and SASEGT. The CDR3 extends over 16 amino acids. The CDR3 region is CASRKTANLYNSPLHF. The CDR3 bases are TGTGCCAGCAGAAAGACAGCTAACCTCTATAATTCACCCCTCCACTTT.

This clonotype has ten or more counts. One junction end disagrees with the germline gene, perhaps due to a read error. The CDR3 protein is CASSSTPGTNNEQFF. DNA for the CDR3: TGTGCTAGCAGCTCCACCCCGGGCACAAACAATGAGCAGTTCTTC. This chain links TRBV7-7 with TRBJ2-1; D unresolved. From germline, CDR1 is SSHAT and CDR2 FNYEAQ (reference sequence). This CDR3 spans 15 amino acids.

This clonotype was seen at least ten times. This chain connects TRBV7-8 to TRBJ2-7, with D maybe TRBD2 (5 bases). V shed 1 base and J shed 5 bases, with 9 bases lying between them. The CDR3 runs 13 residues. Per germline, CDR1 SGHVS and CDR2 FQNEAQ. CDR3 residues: CASSLGSGNEQYF. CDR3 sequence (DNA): TGTGCCAGCAGCTTAGGTTCGGGAAACGAGCAGTACTTC.

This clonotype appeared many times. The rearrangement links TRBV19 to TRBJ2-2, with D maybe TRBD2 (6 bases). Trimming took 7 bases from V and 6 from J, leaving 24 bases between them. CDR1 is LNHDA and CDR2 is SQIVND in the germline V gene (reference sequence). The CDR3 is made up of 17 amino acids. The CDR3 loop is CASKRAETRGIAGELFF. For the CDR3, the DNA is TGTGCCAGTAAAAGGGCAGAGACTAGGGGTATCGCCGGGGAGCTGTTTTTT.

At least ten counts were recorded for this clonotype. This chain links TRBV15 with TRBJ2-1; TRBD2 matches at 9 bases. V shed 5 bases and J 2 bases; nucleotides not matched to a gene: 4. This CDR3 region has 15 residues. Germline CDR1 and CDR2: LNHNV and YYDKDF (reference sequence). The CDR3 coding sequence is TGTGCCACCAGCGGGGTAGCGGGAGCCTACAATGAGCAGTTCTTC. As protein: CATSGVAGAYNEQFF.

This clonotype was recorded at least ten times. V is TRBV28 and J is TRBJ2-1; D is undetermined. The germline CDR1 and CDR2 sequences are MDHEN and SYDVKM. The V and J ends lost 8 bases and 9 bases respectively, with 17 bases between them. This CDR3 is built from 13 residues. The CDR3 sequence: CASSSSAAFEQFF. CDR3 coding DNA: TGTGCCAGCTCCTCCTCCGCGGCTTTTGAGCAGTTCTTC.

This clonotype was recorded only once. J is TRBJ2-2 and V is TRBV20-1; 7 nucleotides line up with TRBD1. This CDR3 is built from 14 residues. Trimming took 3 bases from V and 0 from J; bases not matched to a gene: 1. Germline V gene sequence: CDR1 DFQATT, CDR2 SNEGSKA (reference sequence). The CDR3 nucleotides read TGCAGTGCTAGCAGGGGGACGAACACCGGGGAGCTGTTTTTT. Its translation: CSASRGTNTGELFF.

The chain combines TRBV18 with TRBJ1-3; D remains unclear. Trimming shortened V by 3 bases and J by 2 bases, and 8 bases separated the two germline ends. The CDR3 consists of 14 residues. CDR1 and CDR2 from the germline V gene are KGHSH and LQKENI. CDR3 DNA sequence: TGTGCCAGCTCACCCGGGGTTCCTGGAAACACCATATATTTT. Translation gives CASSPGVPGNTIYF.

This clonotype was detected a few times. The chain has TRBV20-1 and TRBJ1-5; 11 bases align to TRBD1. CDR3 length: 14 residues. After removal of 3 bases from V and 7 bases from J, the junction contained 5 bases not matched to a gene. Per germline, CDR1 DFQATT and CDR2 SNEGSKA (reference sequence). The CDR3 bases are TGCAGTGCTAGTGGCGGGACAGGGGGACAGCCCCAGCATTTT. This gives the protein CSASGGTGGQPQHF.

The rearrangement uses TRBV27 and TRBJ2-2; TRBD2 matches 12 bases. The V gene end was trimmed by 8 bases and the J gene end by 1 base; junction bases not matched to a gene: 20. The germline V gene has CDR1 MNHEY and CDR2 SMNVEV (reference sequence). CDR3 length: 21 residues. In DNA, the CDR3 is TGTGCCAGCGGTCTAGGACTTAATAGACTAGCGGGAGCTGGGAACACCGGGGAGCTGTTTTTT. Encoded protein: CASGLGLNRLAGAGNTGELFF.

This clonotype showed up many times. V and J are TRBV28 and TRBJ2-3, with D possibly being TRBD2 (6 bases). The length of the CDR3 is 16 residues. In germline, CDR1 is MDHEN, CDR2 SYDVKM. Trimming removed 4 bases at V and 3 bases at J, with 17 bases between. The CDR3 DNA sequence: TGTGCCAGCAGTTCCAAGACCCCGGGGGTGACAGATACGCAGTATTTT. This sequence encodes CASSSKTPGVTDTQYF.

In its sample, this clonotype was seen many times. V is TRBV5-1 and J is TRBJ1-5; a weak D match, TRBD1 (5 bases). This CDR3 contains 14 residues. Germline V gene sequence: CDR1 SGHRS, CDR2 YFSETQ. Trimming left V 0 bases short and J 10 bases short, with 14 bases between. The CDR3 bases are TGCGCCAGCAGCTTGGCCGGGGGTGCAGTTCCCCAGCATTTT. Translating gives CASSLAGGAVPQHF.

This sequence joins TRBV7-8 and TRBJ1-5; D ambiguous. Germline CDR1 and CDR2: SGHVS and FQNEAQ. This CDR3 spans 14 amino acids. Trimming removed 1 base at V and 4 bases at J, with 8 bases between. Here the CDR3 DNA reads TGTGCCAGCAGCTTAGGGGAAATGAATCAGCCCCAGCATTTT. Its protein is CASSLGEMNQPQHF.

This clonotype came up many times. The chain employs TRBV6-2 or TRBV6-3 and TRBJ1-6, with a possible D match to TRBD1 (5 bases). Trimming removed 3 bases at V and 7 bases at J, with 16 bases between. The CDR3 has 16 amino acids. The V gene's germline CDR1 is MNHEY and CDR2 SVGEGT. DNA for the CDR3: TGTGCCAGCAGTTATGGAGCGAGGGGTTACAATTCACCCCTCCACTTT. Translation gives CASSYGARGYNSPLHF.

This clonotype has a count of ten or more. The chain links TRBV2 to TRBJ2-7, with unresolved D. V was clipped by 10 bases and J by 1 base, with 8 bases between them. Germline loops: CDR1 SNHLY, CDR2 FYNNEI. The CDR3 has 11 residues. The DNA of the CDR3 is TGTGCCACCCACAGTTCCTACGAGCAGTACTTC. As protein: CATHSSYEQYF.

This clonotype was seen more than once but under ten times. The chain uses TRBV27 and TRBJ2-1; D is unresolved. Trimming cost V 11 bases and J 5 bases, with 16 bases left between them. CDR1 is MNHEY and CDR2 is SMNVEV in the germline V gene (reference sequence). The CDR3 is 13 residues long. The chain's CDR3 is CAGSDQNHNEQFF. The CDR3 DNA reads TGTGCCGGGTCTGATCAGAACCACAATGAGCAGTTCTTC.

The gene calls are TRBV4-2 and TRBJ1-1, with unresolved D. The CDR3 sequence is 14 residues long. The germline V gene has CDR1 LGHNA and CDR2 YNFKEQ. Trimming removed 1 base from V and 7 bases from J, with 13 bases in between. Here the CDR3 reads CASSQVISGDEAFF. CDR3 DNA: TGTGCCAGCAGCCAAGTTATTTCCGGAGATGAAGCTTTCTTT.

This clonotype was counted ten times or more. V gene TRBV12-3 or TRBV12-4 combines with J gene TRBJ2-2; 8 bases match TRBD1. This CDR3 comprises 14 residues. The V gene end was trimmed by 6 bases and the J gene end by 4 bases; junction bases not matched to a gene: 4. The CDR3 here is CASSPDRGTGELFF. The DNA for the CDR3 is TGTGCCAGCAGCCCTGACAGGGGCACCGGGGAGCTGTTTTTT.

The CDR3 bases are TGTGCCAGCAGCTTGGCTCTAGCGGGAACGGGCGAGCAGTACTTC. It encodes CASSLALAGTGEQYF. The V and J genes are TRBV5-8 and TRBJ2-7; 9 nucleotides line up with TRBD2. With 0 bases clipped from V and 6 bases from J, the junction kept 7 bases outside the gene matches. The CDR3 spans 15 residues. CDR1 is SGHTS and CDR2 is YDEGEE in the germline V gene.

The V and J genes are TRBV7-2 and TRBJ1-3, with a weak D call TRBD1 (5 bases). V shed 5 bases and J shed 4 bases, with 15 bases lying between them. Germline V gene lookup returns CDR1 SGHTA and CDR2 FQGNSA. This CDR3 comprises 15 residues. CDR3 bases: TGTGCCAGCAGCAGAACGTGGGGCATCGGAAACACCATATATTTT. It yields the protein CASSRTWGIGNTIYF. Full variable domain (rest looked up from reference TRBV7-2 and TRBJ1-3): GAGVSQSPSNKVTEKGKDVELRCDPISGHTALYWYRQSLGQGLEFLIYFQGNSAPDKSGLPSDRFSAERTGGSVSTLTIQRTQQEDSAVYLCASSRTWGIGNTIYFGEGSWLTVV.

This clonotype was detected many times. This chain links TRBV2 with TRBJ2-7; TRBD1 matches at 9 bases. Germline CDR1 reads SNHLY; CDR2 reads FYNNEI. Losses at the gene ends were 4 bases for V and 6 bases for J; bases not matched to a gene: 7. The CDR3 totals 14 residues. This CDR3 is CASSVTGGFSEQYF. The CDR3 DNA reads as TGTGCCAGCAGTGTTACAGGGGGCTTCTCCGAGCAGTACTTC.

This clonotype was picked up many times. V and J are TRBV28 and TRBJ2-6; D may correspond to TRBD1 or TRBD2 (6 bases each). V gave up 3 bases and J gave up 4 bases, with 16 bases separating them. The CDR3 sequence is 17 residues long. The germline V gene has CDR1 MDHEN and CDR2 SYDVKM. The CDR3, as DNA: TGTGCCAGCAGTTTTCTGGGCAGGGGAGGAGGGGCCAACGTCCTGACTTTC. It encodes CASSFLGRGGGANVLTF.

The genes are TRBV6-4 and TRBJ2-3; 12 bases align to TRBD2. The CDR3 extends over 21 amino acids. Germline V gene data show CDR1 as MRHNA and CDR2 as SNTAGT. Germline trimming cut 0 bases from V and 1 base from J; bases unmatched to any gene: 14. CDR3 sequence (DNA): TGTGCCAGCAGTGACTCGTCGCCTGCGGGACTAGCGGGCTTGGGCACAGATACGCAGTATTTT. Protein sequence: CASSDSSPAGLAGLGTDTQYF.

The CDR3 coding sequence is TGTGCCACCAGTGATTCACTTCCGGGACAGGGGGCTGCCTGGAGAAACCCCCAGTACTTC. Its protein product is CATSDSLPGQGAAWRNPQYF. The V and J genes are TRBV24-1 and TRBJ2-5; 12 bases align to TRBD1. Germline V gives CDR1 KGHDR, CDR2 SFDVKD. Trimming removed 2 bases from V and 9 bases from J; junction bases left unmatched: 21. This CDR3 spans 20 amino acids.

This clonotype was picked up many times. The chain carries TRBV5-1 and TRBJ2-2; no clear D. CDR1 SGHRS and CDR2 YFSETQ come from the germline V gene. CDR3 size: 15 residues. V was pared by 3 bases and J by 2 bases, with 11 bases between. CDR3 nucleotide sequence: TGCGCCAGCAGCTCTGCAGGTCACAACACCGGGGAGCTGTTTTTT. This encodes CASSSAGHNTGELFF. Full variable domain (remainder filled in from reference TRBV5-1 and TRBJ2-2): KAGVTQTPRYLIKTRGQQVTLSCSPISGHRSVSWYQQTPGQGLQFLFEYFSETQRNKGNFPGRFSGRQFSNSRSEMNVSTLELGDSALYLCASSSAGHNTGELFFGEGSRLTVL.

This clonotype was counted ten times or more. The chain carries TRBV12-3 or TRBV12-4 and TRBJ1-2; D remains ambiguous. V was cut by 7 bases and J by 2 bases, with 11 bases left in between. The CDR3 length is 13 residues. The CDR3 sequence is CASTRTENYGYTF. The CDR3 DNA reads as TGTGCCAGCACCAGGACGGAGAACTATGGCTACACCTTC.

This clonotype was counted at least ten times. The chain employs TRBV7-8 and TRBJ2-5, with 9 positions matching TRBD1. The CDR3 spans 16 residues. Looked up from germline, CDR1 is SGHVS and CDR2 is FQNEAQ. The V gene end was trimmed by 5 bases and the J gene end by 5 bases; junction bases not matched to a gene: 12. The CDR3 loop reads CASSPPMGQGRETQYF. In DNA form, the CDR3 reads TGTGCCAGCAGCCCTCCGATGGGACAGGGACGGGAGACCCAGTACTTC.

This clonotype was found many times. CDR3 protein: CASSQEFGMERDTQYF. DNA for the CDR3: TGCGCCAGCAGCCAAGAATTTGGTATGGAGCGAGATACGCAGTATTTT. The chain uses TRBV4-1 and TRBJ2-3, with D hard to call. Trimming took off 0 bases at V and 5 bases at J, with 15 bases between the two ends. CDR3 size: 16 residues. Germline values: CDR1 MGHRA, CDR2 YSYEKL.